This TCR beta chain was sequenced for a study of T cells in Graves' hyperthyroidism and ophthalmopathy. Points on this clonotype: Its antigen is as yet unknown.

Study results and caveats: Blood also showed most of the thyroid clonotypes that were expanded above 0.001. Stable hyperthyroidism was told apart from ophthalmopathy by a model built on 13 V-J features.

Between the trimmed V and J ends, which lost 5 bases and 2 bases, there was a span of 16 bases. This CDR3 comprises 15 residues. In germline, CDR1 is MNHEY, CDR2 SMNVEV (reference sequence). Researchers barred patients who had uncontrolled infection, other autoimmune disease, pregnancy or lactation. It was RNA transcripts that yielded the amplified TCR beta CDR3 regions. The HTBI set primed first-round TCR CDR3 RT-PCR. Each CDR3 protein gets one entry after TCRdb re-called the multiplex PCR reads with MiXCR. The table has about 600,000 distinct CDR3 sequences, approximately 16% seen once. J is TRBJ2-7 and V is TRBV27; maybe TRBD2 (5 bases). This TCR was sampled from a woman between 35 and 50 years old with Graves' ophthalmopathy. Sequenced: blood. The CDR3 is CASSGMAGGAYEQYF. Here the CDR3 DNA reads TGTGCCAGCAGTGGAATGGCAGGAGGTGCCTACGAGCAGTACTTC.